Sequencing of this TCR beta chain was carried out in a study of cytomegalovirus exposure and HLA in healthy donors (dated by TCRdb to about 2017). Background on the whole study: An earlier analysis of roughly 630 of the donors reported 250 to 350 Gb of sequence data and roughly 110 million unique TCR beta sequences from about 180 million T cells. About 300 gigabases of sequencing data and tens of millions of unique TCR sequences were included in an early release covering about 600 HLA-typed donors. Of the 300 to 400 genotyped donors, about 84% fell in the genetic ancestry cluster associated with self-reported Caucasian donors. The study aimed to test whether cataloging public T cell receptors could reveal signatures of past pathogen exposure. Using immunosequencing, the study profiled T cell repertoires from 666 subjects and related those repertoires to cytomegalovirus serostatus. In addition to the first cohort of about 650 subjects, a separate validation cohort of some 120 different subjects was used. The study combined high-throughput TCR immunosequencing, statistical association of individual TCRs with disease status, and machine learning to predict cytomegalovirus infection status. A later analysis re-analyzed previously published TCR beta repertoires from approximately 700 donors and added high-resolution HLA genotyping to study TCR occurrence patterns. In the later analysis, no new phenotypic data were used to find candidate immune exposures; instead, reliance was placed on TCR beta sequences and their occurrence across donors. To decide whether each TCR beta V gene segment behaved as functional or pseudogenic, an earlier analysis of fewer than 750 of the donors relied on high-throughput TCR beta sequencing. Donor age, sex, ethnicity and CMV serostatus were compiled alongside the repertoire data. A later genetic analysis took genome-wide SNP genotypes for 398 of the 666 donors and used that subset as a discovery cohort. Every discovery cohort repertoire had been produced on one sequencing platform. Both class I and class II loci were covered by HLA typing, at four-digit resolution. The number of donors typed differed by locus, with about 629-630 for A, B, C, DRB1 and DQB1, approximately 500 for DQA1, 600 to 610 for DPA1, and approximately 470 for DPB1. Because of strong linkage in the cohort, roughly five DR-DQ haplotypes were treated as single units for association and clustering. On average, roughly 240,000 unique TCR beta nucleotide sequences were sequenced per donor among a few hundred genotyped donors of the cohort, with around 19% of those sequences being non-productive.

Preparation of the library involved the immunoSEQ multiplex PCR assay. For the multiplex PCR, a mixture combining 60 forward primers for TCR Vbeta segments and 13 reverse primers for TCR Jbeta segments was used. The CDR3 region of rearranged TCR beta genes was amplified from genomic DNA by a multiplex PCR assay. Amplified TCR beta libraries were sequenced as 87-base-pair reads on the Illumina HiSeq System. As for the original processing: A later analysis tallied roughly 78 million unique TCR beta chains across the 610 or so repertoires, and about 12 million of those chains were shared by two or more donors. Raw reads were error-corrected and collapsed into unique sequences by a nearest-neighbor algorithm in which closely related sequences were merged to remove PCR and sequencing errors. V, D and J gene segments were assigned by aligning CDR3 sequences to IMGT reference sequences. Each retained sequence needed at least a six-nucleotide match to both a V gene segment and a J gene segment. A rearrangement counted as productive if the CDR3 had no stop codons and remained in frame with V and J, and every other rearrangement counted as non-productive. CDR3 was defined by IMGT convention, running from the second conserved V-encoded cysteine to the conserved J-encoded phenylalanine. Sequences without an unambiguous match to a single V gene segment were excluded from the earlier analysis of several hundred of the donors. An earlier analysis of roughly 590 of the donors called V segments functional above 56.7% productive rearrangements and segregating when the between-donor standard deviation exceeded 5%. A statistical classification framework was built to diagnose cytomegalovirus status from the catalog of TCR beta chain sequences. V and J gene assignment, in a later analysis, came from comparing TCR nucleotide sequences with IMGT/GENE-DB human TR gene sequences. The TCRdist pipeline was used in a later analysis to assign CDR3 sequences and most-parsimonious VDJ recombination scenarios. In a later analysis, each TCR beta chain was defined by its CDR3 amino acid sequence together with its V-gene family, and reads without a unique V-gene family were excluded. In a later analysis, around 600 highly shared, low-generation-probability nucleotide sequences were removed to address suspected cross-contamination and a sequencing artifact. A later analysis calculated a clonal expansion index for each public chain from normalized within-repertoire ranks of inferred template counts. In a later analysis, generation probabilities were computed with a VDJ recombination model fitted to out-of-frame rearrangements, and the resulting probabilities were checked against IGoR. Hypergeometric tests were used in a later analysis to score TCR-TCR, TCR-HLA and TCR-CMV co-occurrence, with a repertoire-size bias correction applied to the TCR pairs. False discovery rates were estimated in a later analysis by permuting HLA or CMV assignments 20 times. A later analysis grouped co-occurring TCRs with DBSCAN, adding TCRdist sequence similarity when clustering within HLA-allele-positive subsets. Repertoires with fewer than 30,000 or more than 120,000 public chains were left out of co-occurrence clustering, as were about 5 repertoires with anomalous nucleotide sharing. This is the immuneACCESS table as TCRdb keeps it, with only in-frame sequences that have V and J called. A part of the clones is gone; compared with another copy, unresolved V genes explain less than half, and the rest is unexplained. V, J and clone size reflect that table, while D and trimming were determined from the DNA. This sample comprises some 150,000 clones, 78% of them detected only once. The ten largest clones add up to about 3% of the sample.

In total, approximately 690 healthy bone marrow donors made up the cohort. At the time of sampling, all cohort members were nominally healthy, though unrecorded immune exposures were likely present. The donor was CMV seropositive and was included in the group of some 290 seropositive cohort members. Each donor provided a peripheral blood sample, and peripheral blood mononuclear cells were used for TCR beta sequencing. The Qiagen DNeasy Blood Extraction Kit was used to extract genomic DNA from the blood cell samples. Points the paper makes about the study in general: A later analysis associated 15,000 to 20,000 TCR beta sequences with specific HLA alleles at a false discovery rate of 0.05. A cluster of highly shared sequence variants was judged likely to represent a technical artifact of the sequencing pipeline. In vitro tests confirmed that a few of the cytomegalovirus-associated TCR beta chains recognize cytomegalovirus antigens. The presence/absence analyses assumed that sequencing depth was roughly uniform across donors, and that assumption may not be true. While some public TCRs were present in many individuals, most TCR sequences turned up only very rarely across donors. According to a later analysis, TCR association rates differed among HLA loci, with DRB1 alleles showing the most associated TCRs and HLA-C alleles showing the fewest. Because counts were too low, fewer than 20 rarely observed V segments, including chromosome 9 orphons, were excluded from the earlier analysis of 587 of the donors. The authors suggested that the approach could potentially be extended to other disease states and immunological phenotypes. Some IMGT-functional V segments, including TRBV6-2 and TRBV6-3, could not be told apart with the 87-base-pair reads, so those segments were excluded. An association between a missense DCLRE1C variant and V-gene and J-gene trimming of TCR beta chains was found in a later genetic analysis and replicated in an independent cohort. Immune exposure information for the cohort was limited to CMV serostatus. Only TCR beta chains were sequenced in this cohort, and the absence of alpha or paired-chain data limited detectable features. The study listed 150 to 200 TCR beta chains as associated with cytomegalovirus. Most CMV-associated TCR beta chains appeared to be HLA-restricted in a later analysis, and the HLA associations seemed to be driven largely by CMV exposure. Compared with the roughly 710-donor mean, donors in an Asian-associated ancestry cluster had fewer N-insertions in productive TCRs, according to a later genetic analysis. Correlated functional status among segregating V segments might reflect linkage disequilibrium, but an unknown experimental factor could not be ruled out. When HLA alleles, especially DR and DQ, strongly co-occurred, TCR associations were difficult to assign to individual alleles. The classifier was reported to diagnose cytomegalovirus status with high specificity and sensitivity in both the original and validation cohorts. A later analysis reported that several top co-occurrence clusters appeared linked to parvovirus B19, influenza, CMV and Epstein-Barr virus. In a later analysis, HLA-associated TCR beta chains showed more clonal expansion and lower generation probabilities than non-associated chains that were equally common. Because some donors lacked HLA typing at each locus, the association tests relied only on the typed subset. Broadly in line with IMGT annotations, most TCR beta V segments showed up in productive rearrangements about 87% or about 30% of the time in an earlier analysis of a few hundred of the donors. A further reported finding was that TCR beta sequences accurately predicted the HLA-A and HLA-B alleles for most subjects in the first cohort.

Comments on this clone: Its antigen is still unknown. No per-base quality is available; no much larger clone lies one base away.

V has 8 bases trimmed and J has 3 bases trimmed; junction bases matching no gene number 1. Sequences LNHDA (CDR1) and SQIVND (CDR2) are obtained from the germline V gene (reference sequence). Taken from cysteine to phenylalanine, the CDR3 has 13 residues. Only the CDR3 DNA stays, 39 bases, in frame from base 1. The sample comprised PBMCs. The chain is assembled from TRBV19 and TRBJ1-5; TRBD1 lines up with 10 middle nucleotides. The sequence derives from a man in his forties in good health and CMV-seropositive. The bases are TGTGCCAGTGGGACAGGGGCCAATCAGCCCCAGCATTTT. It translates as CASGTGANQPQHF.